One TCR beta chain is described in this entry. Its specificity is not known. This sample is part of a study of vaccination effects on CD4 cells after COVID-19. On the study more broadly: Following the second dose by a median of 72 days, the post-vaccine samples were obtained.

Expansion of antigen-specific CD4+ T cells with viral peptide pools was carried out by the ViraFEST assay before sequencing. Cells that had been cultured for less than eleven days were the source of isolated CD4+ T cells. The cohort was immunized with two doses of either the BNT162b2 or mRNA-1273 vaccine. Vaccinated participants had no history of SARS-CoV-2 infection and tested negative for nucleocapsid antibodies. At days 3 and 7, half of the medium was exchanged for IL-2 medium. CDR3 length: 20 residues. Per germline, CDR1 LNHDA and CDR2 SQIVND (reference sequence). V gave up 0 bases and J gave up 1 base; unmatched junction bases: 12. Whole-study findings and limits: Substantial clonal contraction characterized both infection- and vaccine-induced clones late after vaccination.

Libraries were prepared by immunoSEQ multiplex PCR; TCRdb keeps only in-frame clonotypes and omits some of them. The repertoire holds 70,000 to 95,000 clones, under 80% seen once, with 1.1% in the top ten. The V call is TRBV19, the J call TRBJ2-1; 10 bases match TRBD1. The material sequenced was CD4+ T cells from PBMCs cultured with HCoV-OC43 spike peptides, taken after COVID-19 vaccination. Indicated subset: HCoV-OC43 spike overlapping peptide pool stimulation. This TCR was sampled from a human donor who received a COVID-19 vaccine. CDR3 loop: CASSIDWRDRGIKSYNEQFF. CDR3 sequence (DNA): TGTGCCAGTAGTATAGATTGGAGGGACAGGGGAATAAAGTCCTACAATGAGCAGTTCTTC.